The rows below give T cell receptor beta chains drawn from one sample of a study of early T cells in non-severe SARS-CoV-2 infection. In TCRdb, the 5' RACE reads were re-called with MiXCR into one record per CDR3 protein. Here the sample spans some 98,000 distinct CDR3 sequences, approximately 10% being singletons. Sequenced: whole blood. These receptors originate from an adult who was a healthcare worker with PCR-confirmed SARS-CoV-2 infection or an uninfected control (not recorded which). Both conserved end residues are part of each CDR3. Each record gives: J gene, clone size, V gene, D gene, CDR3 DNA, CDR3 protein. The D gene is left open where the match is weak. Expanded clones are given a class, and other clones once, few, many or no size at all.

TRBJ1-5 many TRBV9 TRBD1 TGTGCCAGCAGTTCCGGACAGGGCCTTAACAATCAGCCCCAGCATTTT CASSSGQGLNNQPQHF
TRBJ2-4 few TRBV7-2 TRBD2 TGTGCCAGCAGCTTAGACGCGGGGGGCCTCAAAAACATTCAGTACTTC CASSLDAGGLKNIQYF
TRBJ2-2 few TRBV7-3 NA TGTGCCAGCAGCCCCGGTTGGACCGGGGAGCTGTTTTTT CASSPGWTGELFF
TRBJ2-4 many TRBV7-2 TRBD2 TGTGCCAGCAGCCCGTGGTCAGGGACTAGCGGGCCGGCAAACGGAATTCAGTACTTC CASSPWSGTSGPANGIQYF
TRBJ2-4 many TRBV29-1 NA TGCAGCGTTGATGGCGGGGTGGGAGGAGGTTTGAAAAACATTCAGTACTTC CSVDGGVGGGLKNIQYF
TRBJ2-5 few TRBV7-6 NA TGTGCCAGCAGCTTTACTTCGGGGGTCGGAGAGACCCAGTACTTC CASSFTSGVGETQYF
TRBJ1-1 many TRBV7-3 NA TGTGCCAGCAGCTTAGATCAGGGGCCGGGTGAGGCTTTCTTT CASSLDQGPGEAFF
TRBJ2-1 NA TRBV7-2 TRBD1 TGTGCCAGCAGGTACCCGGGACAGATCTACAATGAGCAGTTCTTC CASRYPGQIYNEQFF
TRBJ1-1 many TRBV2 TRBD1 TGTGCCACGGGACAGGTGGGAACTGAAGCTTTCTTT CATGQVGTEAFF
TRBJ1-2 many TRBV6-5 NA TGTGCCAGCAGTTACTCGTCGGGACCTAACTATGGCTACACCTTC CASSYSSGPNYGYTF
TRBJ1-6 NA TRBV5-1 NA TGCGCCAGCAGCTCACAGGGTAGGGATTCACCCCTCCACTTT CASSSQGRDSPLHF
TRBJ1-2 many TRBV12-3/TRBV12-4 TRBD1 TGTGCCAGCAGTACCTCGGACAGGGCAGGTTATGGCTACACCTTC CASSTSDRAGYGYTF
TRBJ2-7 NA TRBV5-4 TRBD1 TGTGCCAGCAGCTTATGGACAGGGACCTACGAGCAGTACTTC CASSLWTGTYEQYF
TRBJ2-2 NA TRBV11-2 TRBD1 TGTGCCAGCAGCGCACACAGGGGGCGAACCGGGGAGCTGTTTTTT CASSAHRGRTGELFF
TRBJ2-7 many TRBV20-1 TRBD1 TGCAGTGCTATGGAGACAGGGAAGATCCGGTACGAGCAGTACTTC CSAMETGKIRYEQYF
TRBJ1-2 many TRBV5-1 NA TGCGCCAGCAGCGAGCCGGGACGGTCCTATGGCTACACCTTC CASSEPGRSYGYTF
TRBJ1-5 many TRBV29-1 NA TGCAGCGTTGAAACGACGAGCAATCAGCCCCAGCATTTT CSVETTSNQPQHF
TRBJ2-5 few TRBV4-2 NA TGTGCCAGCAGCCAAGACGGGGAAGAGACCCAGTACTTC CASSQDGEETQYF
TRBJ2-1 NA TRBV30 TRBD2 TGTGCCTGGAGTGTAGCGGGCGGGAGTGGCGATGAGCAGTTCTTC CAWSVAGGSGDEQFF
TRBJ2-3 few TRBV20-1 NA TGCAGTGCTAGAGATCCCCAGAGGGAAGATACGCAGTATTTT CSARDPQREDTQYF
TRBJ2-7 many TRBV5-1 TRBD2 TGCGCCAGCAGCCCCACCCTAGCGGTTGGGACTTACGAGCAGTACTTC CASSPTLAVGTYEQYF
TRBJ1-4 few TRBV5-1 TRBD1 TGCGCCAGCAGCGTGAAGCCTGGGACAGGGGGTGAAAAACTGTTTTTT CASSVKPGTGGEKLFF
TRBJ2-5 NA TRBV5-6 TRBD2 TGTGCCAGCAGCTTCCGGACTAGCAAGAACACCCAGTACTTC CASSFRTSKNTQYF
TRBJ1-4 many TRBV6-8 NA TGTGCCAGCAGTTACGTGGTGGGATCAACTAATGAAAAACTGTTTTTT CASSYVVGSTNEKLFF
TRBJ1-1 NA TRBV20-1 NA TGCAGTGCTGCCCTAAGGAACACTGAAGCTTTCTTT CSAALRNTEAFF
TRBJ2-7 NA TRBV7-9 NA TGTGCCAGCAGCCCCGACTACGAGCAGTACTTC CASSPDYEQYF
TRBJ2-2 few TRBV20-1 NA TGCAGTGCTAGAGGCCCCTGGGGGGGGCCCGGGGAGCTGTTTTTT CSARGPWGGPGELFF
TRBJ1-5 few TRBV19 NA TGTGCCAGTAGTACCGACATCGATAGCAATCAGCCCCAGCATTTT CASSTDIDSNQPQHF
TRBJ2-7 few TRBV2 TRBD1 TGTGCCAGCAGTCATAGACAGGGGTCACACGAGCAGTACTTC CASSHRQGSHEQYF
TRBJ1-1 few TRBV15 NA TGTGCCACCAGCAGACCAGATGGGGGTGAAGCTTTCTTT CATSRPDGGEAFF
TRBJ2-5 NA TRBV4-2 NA TGTGCCAGCAGCCAAGATGGAGTACAAGAGACCCAGTACTTC CASSQDGVQETQYF
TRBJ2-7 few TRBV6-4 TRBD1 TGTGCCAGCCTGGGACAGGAGATTAGAAACGAGCAGTACTTC CASLGQEIRNEQYF
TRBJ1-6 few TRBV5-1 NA TGCGCCAGCAGCTTGGCGTCCCGTTCACCCCTCCACTTT CASSLASRSPLHF
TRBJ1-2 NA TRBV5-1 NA TGCGCCAGCAGCTACACTGACAGGCCGCCTGGCTACACCTTC CASSYTDRPPGYTF
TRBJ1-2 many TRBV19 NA TGTGCCAGTAAGGCAGTCGCGGACCGGCACTATGGCTACACCTTC CASKAVADRHYGYTF
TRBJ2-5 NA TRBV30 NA TGTGCCTGGAGTGTGGGGCAGAGGAAGACCCAGTACTTC CAWSVGQRKTQYF
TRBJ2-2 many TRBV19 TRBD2 TGTGCCAGTAGAACTAGCGGGGACACCGGGGAGCTGTTTTTT CASRTSGDTGELFF
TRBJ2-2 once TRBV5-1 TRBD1 TGCGCCAGCAGAGACACCGGGACAGGGAACACCGGGGAGCTGTTTTTT CASRDTGTGNTGELFF
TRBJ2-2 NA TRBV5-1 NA TGCGCCAGCATCCGGGACTCCCCTGCCGGGGAGCTGTTTTTT CASIRDSPAGELFF
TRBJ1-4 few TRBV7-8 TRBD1 TGTGCCAGCAGCTTAAGTCTTAGGGGGCGAGAAAAACTGTTTTTT CASSLSLRGREKLFF